This passage covers 30 T cell receptor beta chains from one sample sequenced in a study of blood T cell repertoires in COVID-19 (dated by TCRdb to about 2020). Libraries were prepared through the immunoSEQ multiplex PCR assay. TCRdb limited this immuneACCESS table to in-frame rearrangements with V and J called. A share of clones is missing; checked studies link under half to unresolved V genes, and the rest is unexplained. The sample table holds 55,000 to 70,000 clones, of which 80% to 90% were seen once. Roughly 43% of the sample is held by the ten biggest clonotypes. Source material: peripheral blood. Receptor source: an older woman with COVID-19, enrolled during active disease.

V and J are TRBV9 and TRBJ2-3; TRBD2 agrees at 9 bases. J was trimmed by 8 bases and V by 3 bases; bases with no gene match: 16. The CDR3 loop spans 17 amino acids. Germline values: CDR1 SGDLS, CDR2 YYNGEE. In nucleotides, the CDR3 is TGTGCCAGCAGCGCCGGCCCCGGGCTAGCGGGGTTGGGTACGCAGTATTTT. Translated: CASSAGPGLAGLGTQYF.

The chain employs TRBV5-1 and TRBJ2-7, with 7 bases that match TRBD1. CDR1 is SGHRS, CDR2 YFSETQ, per germline. J gave up 7 bases and V 4 bases, and 14 bases lay outside the gene matches. The CDR3 consists of 15 residues. For the CDR3, the DNA is TGCGCCAGCAGCCTTGGGGACAGAGGGGAGTGGGAGCAGTACTTC. Residues: CASSLGDRGEWEQYF.

CDR3 nucleotide sequence: TGTGCCAGCAGCCTCGGACTAGCGGTTAGGGAGCAGTACTTC. Its protein product is CASSLGLAVREQYF. The chain uses TRBV6-5 and TRBJ2-7; 10 bases map to TRBD2. Germline assignment: CDR1 MNHEY and CDR2 SVGAGI. This CDR3 has 14 amino acids. V lost 6 bases, J lost 7 bases, and 9 bases stayed unmatched.

About this clone itself: At one end, the junction sequence differs from germline, possibly due to a read error. This chain links TRBV4-3 with TRBJ2-3, with D unresolved. CDR3 length: 18 residues. Germline values: CDR1 LGHNA, CDR2 YSLEER. The CDR3 reads CASSEEPEAKRRTDTQYF. The CDR3 nucleotides read TGCGCCAGCAGCGAAGAGCCTGAGGCGAAGAGGCGCACAGATACGCAGTATTTT.

Worth noting for this clone: A read error may account for a junction end that differs from germline. This rearrangement joins TRBV28 to TRBJ2-1; 10 nucleotides match TRBD2. The CDR3 is 17 amino acids. Germline loops: CDR1 MDHEN, CDR2 SYDVKM. The CDR3: CASTLVTAGGGEGEQFF. The CDR3 DNA follows: TGTGCCAGCACTTTAGTAACAGCGGGAGGGGGGGAAGGTGAGCAGTTCTTC.

The rearrangement links TRBV4-3 to TRBJ2-1, with D tentatively TRBD2 (6 bases). Trimming left V 0 bases short and J 0 bases short, with 9 bases between. Germline values: CDR1 LGHNA, CDR2 YSLEER. The length of the CDR3 is 16 residues. The CDR3 nucleotides read TGCGCCAGCAGCCAAGATAGGAGGGACTCCTACAATGAGCAGTTCTTC. Its protein product is CASSQDRRDSYNEQFF.

The chain has TRBV3-1 (or the pseudogene TRBV3-2) and TRBJ2-5; 7 bases line up with TRBD2. The junction had 0 bases not matched to a gene; V was cut back by 3 bases and J by 2 bases. The CDR3 loop spans 13 amino acids. CDR1 and CDR2 from the germline V gene are LGHDT and YNNKEL (reference sequence). The CDR3 region has the DNA TGTGCCAGCAGCCAGGGACTACAAGAGACCCAGTACTTC. Protein product: CASSQGLQETQYF.

The chain carries TRBV6-4 and TRBJ2-1, with 9 bases aligning to TRBD2. The CDR3 sequence is 15 residues long. V gave up 3 bases and J gave up 10 bases; unmatched junction bases: 10. From germline, CDR1 is MRHNA and CDR2 SNTAGT. The chain's CDR3 is CASSEGSGSEGEQFF. The CDR3 coding sequence is TGTGCCAGCAGTGAAGGTAGCGGGAGTGAGGGAGAGCAGTTCTTC.

The chain employs TRBV2 and TRBJ1-2; no reliable D call. Trimming removed 4 bases at V and 4 bases at J, with 13 bases between. Looked up from germline, CDR1 is SNHLY and CDR2 is FYNNEI. This CDR3 is built from 14 residues. CDR3 DNA sequence: TGTGCCAGCAGTGGCAGTAGCCGGAGCTATGGCTACACCTTC. It translates to CASSGSSRSYGYTF.

This rearrangement joins TRBV6-5 to TRBJ2-7; D not certain. Trimming removed 0 bases from V and 2 bases from J, with 8 bases in between. CDR3 length: 14 residues. Germline lookup yields CDR1 MNHEY and CDR2 SVGAGI. The CDR3 here is CASSYSGTAYEQYF. The CDR3 nucleotides read TGTGCCAGCAGTTACTCGGGCACAGCCTACGAGCAGTACTTC.

V usage is TRBV10-2 and J usage is TRBJ2-3; 9 bases line up with TRBD2. This CDR3 is 18 amino acids long. Germline V CDR1 and CDR2: WSHSY, SAAADI. With 3 bases clipped from V and 4 bases from J, the junction kept 14 bases outside the gene matches. The CDR3 bases are TGCGCCAGCAGTGAAAGGGGTTCGTCTAGCGGGATGCCAGATACGCAGTATTTT. Its translation is CASSERGSSSGMPDTQYF.

This clone turned up a few times. This chain links TRBV19 with TRBJ1-3; 8 nucleotides match TRBD1. The V gene end was trimmed by 7 bases and the J gene end by 2 bases; junction bases not matched to a gene: 7. The CDR3 is made up of 15 amino acids. Germline CDR1 is LNHDA and CDR2 is SQIVND (reference sequence). The CDR3 region has the DNA TGTGCCAGTACCCCACCGGACAGGGCTGGAAACACCATATATTTT. Translated, it gives CASTPPDRAGNTIYF.

The chain employs TRBV7-9 and TRBJ2-7; 10 bases line up with TRBD1. Germline trimming cut 0 bases from V and 7 bases from J; bases unmatched to any gene: 9. The germline gives CDR1 SEHNR, CDR2 FQNEAQ (reference sequence). The CDR3 runs to 16 residues. For the CDR3, the DNA is TGTGCCAGCAGCTTAGCGGGACAGGGGAATACGTGGGAGCAGTACTTC. This translates into CASSLAGQGNTWEQYF. The complete variable domain, with remaining parts taken from reference TRBV7-9 and TRBJ2-7, reads DTGVSQNPRHKITKRGQNVTFRCDPISEHNRLYWYRQTLGQGPEFLTYFQNEAQLEKSRLLSDRFSAERPKGSFSTLEIQRTEQGDSAMYLCASSLAGQGNTWEQYFGPGTRLTVT.

The V call is TRBV5-1, the J call TRBJ2-7; D perhaps matches TRBD1 (5 bases). This CDR3 region has 12 residues. The ends were cut back, 4 bases at V and 4 bases at J, with 9 bases in the middle. Germline values: CDR1 SGHRS, CDR2 YFSETQ. CDR3 region: CASSHPGYEQYF. The CDR3 DNA reads as TGCGCCAGCAGCCACCCAGGGTACGAGCAGTACTTC.

This clone was found once. The chain recombines TRBV6-2 or TRBV6-3 with TRBJ2-7, with D hard to call. Germline CDR1 MNHEY, CDR2 SVGEGT. Deletions cut 2 bases from V and 1 base from J, with 12 bases between. The CDR3 has 15 amino acids. The CDR3 DNA is TGTGCCAGCAGTTACGACACAGTCAATTCCTACGAGCAGTACTTC. Amino acid sequence: CASSYDTVNSYEQYF.

The chain employs TRBV2 and TRBJ1-1; possibly TRBD1 for D (5 bases). The CDR3 length is 13 residues. CDR1 is SNHLY, CDR2 FYNNEI, per germline. V lost 5 bases to trimming and J lost 4 bases, with 11 bases between them. Here the CDR3 DNA reads TGTGCCAGCAGTCAGGGTGAAGCCACTGAAGCTTTCTTT. It encodes CASSQGEATEAFF.

The CDR3 is CASTFDRVNNQPQHF. The CDR3, as DNA: TGTGCCAGCACATTCGACAGGGTAAACAATCAGCCCCAGCATTTT. The chain links TRBV6-5 to TRBJ1-5; TRBD1 agrees at 7 bases. This CDR3 contains 15 residues. Germline CDR1 reads MNHEY; CDR2 reads SVGAGI. V shed 7 bases, J shed 3 bases, and the junction held 9 bases outside the gene matches.

The chain is built from TRBV29-1 and TRBJ1-2, with D unresolved. V shed 6 bases and J shed 8 bases, with 13 bases lying between them. Germline V lookup: CDR1 SQVTM, CDR2 ANQGSEA. CDR3 size: 11 residues. The CDR3 loop reads CSVAGEKGYTF. CDR3 nucleotides: TGCAGCGTGGCGGGAGAGAAGGGCTACACCTTC. The variable domain in full, completed from reference TRBV29-1 and TRBJ1-2, reads SAVISQKPSRDICQRGTSLTIQCQVDSQVTMMFWYRQQPGQSLTLIATANQGSEATYESGFVIDKFPISRPNLTFSTLTVSNMSPEDSSIYLCSVAGEKGYTFGSGTRLTVV.

The chain employs TRBV6-6 and TRBJ1-2; a weak D match, TRBD1 (6 bases). This CDR3 has 13 amino acids. V lost 3 bases, J lost 6 bases, and 11 bases lay in between. Germline lookup yields CDR1 MNHNY and CDR2 SVGAGI (reference sequence). CDR3 in DNA: TGTGCCAGCAGTTATCCCAACAGGGATGGCTACACCTTC. Its protein is CASSYPNRDGYTF.

The chain joins TRBV10-3 to TRBJ1-5; TRBD1 is a possible D gene (5 bases). The CDR3 consists of 14 residues. The V end was cut by 0 bases, the J end by 7 bases, with 10 bases between. Looked up from germline, CDR1 is ENHRY and CDR2 is SYGVKD. The CDR3 loop is CAISESEGRQPQHF. CDR3 coding DNA: TGTGCCATCAGTGAGTCGGAGGGACGGCAGCCCCAGCATTTT.

This clone occurred a few times. The chain is built from TRBV6-6 and TRBJ1-1; D is unresolved. The CDR3 is 13 amino acids. The germline CDR1 and CDR2 sequences are MNHNY and SVGAGI (reference sequence). Trimming pared 6 bases from V and 0 bases from J, leaving 8 bases between. Written as DNA, the CDR3 is TGTGCCAGCAGGATTACTATGAACACTGAAGCTTTCTTT. Translating gives CASRITMNTEAFF.

This clone has a handful of counts. The CDR3 sequence is CASSSGNTQPQKETQYF. Written as DNA, the CDR3 is TGCGCCAGCAGTTCAGGGAACACCCAACCCCAAAAAGAGACCCAGTACTTC. The genes are TRBV5-1 and TRBJ2-5; D might be TRBD1 (5 bases). Per the germline V gene, CDR1 is SGHRS and CDR2 is YFSETQ. The length of the CDR3 is 17 residues. V lost 5 bases and J lost 3, with 23 bases in between.

The rearrangement uses TRBV15 and TRBJ2-5; weak D call: TRBD1 (5 bases). V lost 1 base and J lost 3, with 12 bases in between. Germline assignment: CDR1 LNHNV and CDR2 YYDKDF (reference sequence). This CDR3 spans 15 amino acids. The CDR3 protein is CATSRGSIGEETQYF. In DNA form, the CDR3 reads TGTGCCACCAGCAGAGGCTCGATAGGGGAAGAGACCCAGTACTTC.

The chain has TRBV5-4 and TRBJ2-2, with TRBD1 matching over 10 bases. This CDR3 is built from 16 residues. Germline V gene sequence: CDR1 SGHNT, CDR2 YYREEE (reference sequence). V lost 4 bases and J lost 3; bases outside the gene matches: 6. CDR3 coding DNA: TGTGCCAGCAGCCGAGGACAGGGGGGATACACCGGGGAGCTGTTTTTT. It translates to CASSRGQGGYTGELFF.

This chain joins TRBV4-1 and TRBJ2-1; D gene unclear. V lost 2 bases and J lost 0, with 14 bases in between. The CDR3 has 17 amino acids. In germline, CDR1 is MGHRA, CDR2 YSYEKL. CDR3 protein: CASSQTTTLSSYNEQFF. As DNA, the CDR3 is TGCGCCAGCAGCCAAACGACAACCCTTAGCTCCTACAATGAGCAGTTCTTC.

This chain joins TRBV7-2 and TRBJ2-5, with 11 bases aligning to TRBD2. In germline, CDR1 is SGHTA, CDR2 FQGNSA. V gave up 0 bases and J gave up 6 bases; unmatched junction bases: 9. This CDR3 is 17 amino acids long. The CDR3 nucleotides read TGTGCCAGCAGCTTAGCGGCTAGCGGGGGGAGGTTGAAGACCCAGTACTTC. Protein product: CASSLAASGGRLKTQYF.

The gene calls are TRBV24-1 and TRBJ2-1; TRBD2 is a possible D gene (5 bases). V gave up 8 bases and J gave up 5 bases, with 12 bases separating them. CDR3 length equals 13 residues. Germline V gene lookup returns CDR1 KGHDR and CDR2 SFDVKD. The DNA of the CDR3 is TGTGCCACCACGAGGGAGTATGACAATGAGCAGTTCTTC. Amino acids: CATTREYDNEQFF.

V and J are TRBV7-9 and TRBJ1-4, with D uncertain. Germline loops: CDR1 SEHNR, CDR2 FQNEAQ (reference sequence). V was shortened by 5 bases and J by 0 bases, with 10 bases between the two germline ends. This CDR3 is 15 amino acids long. Written as DNA, the CDR3 is TGTGCCAGCAGCGCCAAGGGAGCAACTAATGAAAAACTGTTTTTT. It yields the protein CASSAKGATNEKLFF. The variable domain in full, completed from reference TRBV7-9 and TRBJ1-4, reads DTGVSQNPRHKITKRGQNVTFRCDPISEHNRLYWYRQTLGQGPEFLTYFQNEAQLEKSRLLSDRFSAERPKGSFSTLEIQRTEQGDSAMYLCASSAKGATNEKLFFGSGTQLSVL.

The chain joins TRBV4-1 to TRBJ1-1; 8 positions agree with TRBD1. Per germline, CDR1 MGHRA and CDR2 YSYEKL. CDR3 size: 15 residues. V was pared by 5 bases and J by 2 bases, with 7 bases of the junction left unmatched. Here the CDR3 DNA reads TGCGCCAGCAGCGCATACAGGGGGGGAAACACTGAAGCTTTCTTT. Its translation is CASSAYRGGNTEAFF.

This clone appeared once. The gene calls are TRBV7-2 and TRBJ2-5, with 8 bases matching TRBD1. Germline V gene sequence: CDR1 SGHTA, CDR2 FQGNSA. After removal of 2 bases from V and 5 bases from J, the junction contained 10 bases not matched to a gene. The CDR3 totals 16 residues. DNA for the CDR3: TGTGCCAGCAGCTTACTGGTCGGACAGGGCGGGGAGACCCAGTACTTC. This encodes CASSLLVGQGGETQYF.